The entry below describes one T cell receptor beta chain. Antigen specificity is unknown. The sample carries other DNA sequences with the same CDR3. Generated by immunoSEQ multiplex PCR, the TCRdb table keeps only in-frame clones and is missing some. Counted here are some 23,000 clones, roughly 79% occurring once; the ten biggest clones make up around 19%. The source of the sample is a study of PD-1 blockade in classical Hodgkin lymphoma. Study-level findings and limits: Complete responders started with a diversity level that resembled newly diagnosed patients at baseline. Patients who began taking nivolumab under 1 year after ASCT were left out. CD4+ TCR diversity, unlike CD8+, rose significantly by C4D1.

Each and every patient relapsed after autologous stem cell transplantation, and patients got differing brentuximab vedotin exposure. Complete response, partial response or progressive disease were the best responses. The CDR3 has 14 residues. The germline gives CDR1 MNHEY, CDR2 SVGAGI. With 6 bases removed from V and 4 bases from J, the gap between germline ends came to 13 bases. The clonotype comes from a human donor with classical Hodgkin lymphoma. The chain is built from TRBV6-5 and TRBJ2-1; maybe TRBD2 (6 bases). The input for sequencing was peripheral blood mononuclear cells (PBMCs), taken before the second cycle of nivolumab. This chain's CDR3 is CASRLGLTYNEQFF. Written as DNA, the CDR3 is TGTGCCAGCAGGCTAGGACTAACGTACAATGAGCAGTTCTTC.